This entry features one T cell receptor (beta chain) sequence. Its cognate antigen is unknown. CDR1 MNHNY and CDR2 SVGAGI come from the germline V gene (reference sequence). The CDR3 is made up of 15 amino acids. The V end was cut by 2 bases, the J end by 2 bases, with 13 bases between. TCRdb's copy holds only in-frame clones and misses some; the assay was immunoSEQ multiplex PCR. The sample contains over 30,000 clones, 82% of which appear only once. The data are from a study of OX40 agonist ivuxolimab in advanced cancers. Findings and caveats of the study: Doses of 0.1 to 3.0 mg/kg were accompanied by clonal expansion of CD4+ and CD8+ blood T cells by week 6. Among T cells, CD8+ cells averaged more expanded clones than CD4+ cells. The investigators did not determine what antigen specificity the expanded peripheral T cells had.

Samples of blood were obtained at baseline, on cycle 4 day 1, and on cycle 7 day 1. The chain carries TRBV6-6 and TRBJ2-7; D not resolved. This receptor was taken from an adult with an advanced solid tumor such as melanoma, head and neck, liver or kidney cancer. The specimen was CD4+ or CD8+ T cells sorted from blood, collected in a trial of the OX40 agonist ivuxolimab. The chain's CDR3 is CASSYMGGLPYEQYF. CDR3 in DNA: TGTGCCAGCAGTTACATGGGTGGGCTCCCCTACGAGCAGTACTTC.